This passage covers 23 T cell receptor beta chains from one sample sequenced in a study of blood T cells in healthy people across ages. Using a J-beta primer mix together with a sample-barcoded 5' primer, a second PCR was run for about 7 to 12 cycles. TCRdb reprocessed the 5' RACE reads via MiXCR and lists one record per CDR3 protein. Seen here are roughly 680,000 distinct CDR3 sequences, 40% to 65% observed once, and the top ten hold roughly 14%. Input material: blood. The receptors originated from a woman older than 75 in good health.

This clonotype was detected ten times or more. This chain joins TRBV27 and TRBJ1-2; D gene ambiguous. Germline V gene lookup returns CDR1 MNHEY and CDR2 SMNVEV (reference sequence). This CDR3 is built from 13 residues. The V gene lost 5 bases and the J gene lost 1 base, with 8 bases spanning the gap. For the CDR3, the DNA is TGTGCCAGCAGTCCGGAGGGTAACTATGGCTACACCTTC. Encoded protein: CASSPEGNYGYTF.

For this clonotype: A much larger clone lies a single base off, so this may be a read error. This chain links TRBV27 with TRBJ2-1; D may be TRBD1 (6 bases). The CDR3 extends over 13 amino acids. The germline gives CDR1 MNHEY, CDR2 SMNVEV (reference sequence). In nucleotides, the CDR3 is TGTGCCGGCAGGGACATCCGATACAATGAGCAGTTCTTC. Protein sequence: CAGRDIRYNEQFF.

Comments on this clonotype: This may be a read error, as it is one base from a much larger clone. The V call is TRBV11-2, the J call TRBJ2-1; D is perhaps TRBD1 or TRBD2 (6 bases each). Trimming removed 2 bases at V and 9 bases at J, with 23 bases between. Germline lookup yields CDR1 SGHAT and CDR2 FQNNGV. This CDR3 is built from 17 residues. The CDR3 protein is CASSLKGGRGLPSEQFF. The CDR3 DNA reads TGTGCCAGCAGCTTAAAGGGGGGACGGGGTCTTCCTAGTGAGCAGTTCTTC.

The chain combines TRBV19 with TRBJ1-6; TRBD1 is a possible D gene (5 bases). The CDR3 is 15 amino acids. Looked up from germline, CDR1 is LNHDA and CDR2 is SQIVND (reference sequence). Trimming left V 5 bases short and J 7 bases short, with 15 bases between. CDR3 residues: CASSPGDRVNSPLHF. DNA of the CDR3: TGTGCCAGTAGTCCGGGAGACAGAGTCAATTCACCCCTCCACTTT.

This clonotype came up many times. The chain recombines TRBV30 with TRBJ2-7; D tentatively fits TRBD1 or TRBD2 (5 bases each). Germline values: CDR1 GTSNPN, CDR2 SVGIG (reference sequence). The length of the CDR3 is 11 residues. V shed 8 bases and J shed 1 base, with 9 bases lying between them. DNA for the CDR3: TGTGCCGGGACCGGATCCTACGAGCAGTACTTC. Translated: CAGTGSYEQYF.

As to this clonotype: This may stem from a read error, because a much larger clone lies one nucleotide away. The chain is built from TRBV5-1 and TRBJ2-3; D ambiguous. CDR1 and CDR2 (germline): SGHRS, YFSETQ. The CDR3 is 14 amino acids. As DNA, the CDR3 is TGCGCCGGCAGCTTTAGCCAAGCCACAGATACGCAGTATTTT. The encoded protein is CAGSFSQATDTQYF.

This clonotype was found many times. J is TRBJ2-3 and V is TRBV29-1; 15 bases line up with TRBD2. CDR1 SQVTM and CDR2 ANQGSEA come from the germline V gene. Germline trimming cut 6 bases from V and 6 bases from J; bases unmatched to any gene: 10. The CDR3 sequence is 16 residues long. The CDR3: CSVSGLAGGGRDTQYF. The CDR3 nucleotides read TGCAGCGTCTCGGGACTAGCGGGAGGAGGTCGGGATACGCAGTATTTT.

V is TRBV20-1 and J is TRBJ1-5; no definite D call. Germline CDR1 DFQATT, CDR2 SNEGSKA (reference sequence). The CDR3 consists of 12 residues. V shed 5 bases and J shed 1 base, with 6 bases lying between them. This CDR3 is CSAPESNQPQHF. Written as DNA, the CDR3 is TGCAGTGCTCCGGAAAGCAATCAGCCCCAGCATTTT.

In its sample, this clonotype was seen a few times. V usage is TRBV29-1 and J usage is TRBJ1-2; TRBD1 agrees at 9 bases. CDR3 size: 13 residues. The ends lost 1 base at V and 8 bases at J; junction bases unmatched: 5. Germline assignment: CDR1 SQVTM and CDR2 ANQGSEA. The CDR3 nucleotides read TGCAGCGTTGAAGGCCAGGGACAGGGAGGCTACACCTTC. Encoded protein: CSVEGQGQGGYTF.

This chain uses TRBV29-1 with TRBJ2-1, with TRBD2 identical over 8 bases. The J call is doubtful: the DNA matches TRBJ2-7 better. The CDR3 is 14 residues long. Germline V gene data show CDR1 as SQVTM and CDR2 as ANQGSEA. The CDR3 sequence is CSAERGSTYNEQYF. Here the CDR3 DNA reads TGCAGCGCCGAGCGGGGGAGCACGTACAATGAGCAGTACTTC.

This clonotype was picked up a small number of times. CDR3 loop: CASSPSLAGVDNEQFF. The CDR3 nucleotides are TGTGCCAGCTCACCCTCACTAGCGGGAGTGGACAATGAGCAGTTCTTC. The V and J genes are TRBV18 and TRBJ2-1; 11 bases map to TRBD2. The CDR3 loop spans 16 amino acids. Germline V gene lookup returns CDR1 KGHSH and CDR2 LQKENI. V lost 3 bases to trimming and J lost 5 bases; unmatched junction nucleotides: 6.

J is TRBJ2-5 and V is TRBV6-6; 11 bases map to TRBD1. The better agreement between TRBJ2-7 and the DNA end casts doubt on the J call. CDR1 MNHNY and CDR2 SVGAGI come from the germline V gene (reference sequence). This CDR3 region has 15 residues. Written as DNA, the CDR3 is TGTGCCAGCAGTAACCGGGACAGGGGGTTTTACGAGCAGTACTTC. Translated: CASSNRDRGFYEQYF.

This clonotype showed up many times. The genes are TRBV7-2 and TRBJ2-7, with D perhaps TRBD2 (6 bases). The germline V gene encodes CDR1 SGHTA and CDR2 FQGNSA. The CDR3 loop spans 17 amino acids. V lost 5 bases and J 0 bases, leaving 20 bases between the germline ends. CDR3 DNA: TGTGCCAGCAGCCATCCCGGGCCGGGAGTAATCTCCTACGAGCAGTACTTC. Translated: CASSHPGPGVISYEQYF.

This clonotype was detected a few times. The chain uses TRBV20-1 and TRBJ2-5, with 9 bases fitting TRBD2. Germline-derived CDR1 and CDR2 are DFQATT and SNEGSKA (reference sequence). The CDR3 loop spans 14 amino acids. Trimming removed 1 base from V and 11 bases from J; junction bases left unmatched: 11. The CDR3 protein is CSARASGNGNEQYF. The CDR3 DNA reads TGCAGTGCTAGAGCTAGCGGGAACGGTAATGAGCAGTACTTC.

This clonotype was found once. V is TRBV20-1 and J is TRBJ2-1, with D hard to call. Germline lookup yields CDR1 DFQATT and CDR2 SNEGSKA (reference sequence). The CDR3 sequence is 10 residues long. Trimming took off 3 bases at V and 9 bases at J, with 6 bases between the two ends. The CDR3: CSASDAEQFF. In DNA form, the CDR3 reads TGCAGTGCTAGCGACGCTGAGCAGTTCTTC.

This sequence joins TRBV10-3 and TRBJ2-7, with 7 bases identical to TRBD1. V lost 4 bases and J lost 2; bases outside the gene matches: 5. Germline CDR1 reads ENHRY; CDR2 reads SYGVKD. The CDR3 length is 14 residues. The CDR3 is CAISANQGAYEQYF. The CDR3 nucleotides read TGTGCCATCAGTGCGAACCAGGGGGCCTACGAGCAGTACTTC.

Only a few counts were recorded for this clonotype. V and J are TRBV15 and TRBJ1-1; D gene ambiguous. This CDR3 comprises 16 residues. Deletions cut 1 base from V and 3 bases from J, with 15 bases between. CDR1 is LNHNV and CDR2 is YYDKDF in the germline V gene (reference sequence). The chain's CDR3 is CATSRGSNSGDTEAFF. The CDR3 coding sequence is TGTGCCACCAGCAGAGGATCAAACAGTGGGGACACTGAAGCTTTCTTT. The variable domain in full, completed from reference TRBV15 and TRBJ1-1, reads DAMVIQNPRYQVTQFGKPVTLSCSQTLNHNVMYWYQQKSSQAPKLLFHYYDKDFNNEADTPDNFQSRRPNTSFCFLDIRSPGLGDTAMYLCATSRGSNSGDTEAFFGQGTRLTVV.

This clonotype occurred a few times. This chain joins TRBV10-3 and TRBJ2-7, with a possible D match to TRBD2 (5 bases). Germline V CDR1 and CDR2: ENHRY, SYGVKD. This CDR3 is 15 amino acids long. V shed 8 bases and J shed 2 bases, with 19 bases lying between them. CDR3 amino acids: CAIGQTNQRTYEQYF. As DNA, the CDR3 is TGTGCCATCGGGCAGACTAATCAACGTACCTACGAGCAGTACTTC.

Concerning this clonotype itself: This clone may be a read error of a much larger clone one base away. V usage is TRBV9 and J usage is TRBJ2-7, with 7 bases fitting TRBD2. The V gene's germline CDR1 is SGDLS and CDR2 YYNGEE. After removal of 3 bases from V and 3 bases from J, the junction contained 9 bases not matched to a gene. The CDR3 contains 15 residues. CDR3 sequence reads: CASSDGRAGIYEQYF. The CDR3 region has the DNA TGTGCCAGCAGCGATGGACGAGCGGGAATCTACGAGCAGTACTTC.

This clonotype came up a few times. The J gene is TRBJ2-7, the V gene TRBV12-3 or TRBV12-4; weak D call: TRBD2 (6 bases). The tail of the sequence fits TRBJ2-5 better, so the J call may be wrong. CDR3 length equals 14 residues. In DNA, the CDR3 is TGTGCCAGCAGTTCCTCAGGAGGGAGGGAGACCCAGTACTTC. Its translation: CASSSSGGRETQYF.

This clonotype has more than one count but fewer than ten. The chain uses TRBV6-5 and TRBJ2-1; D not resolved. Germline CDR1 is MNHEY and CDR2 is SVGAGI. Between the trimmed V and J ends, which lost 0 bases and 5 bases, there was a span of 8 bases. The CDR3 length is 14 residues. CDR3 amino acids: CASSYSGRDNEQFF. CDR3 bases: TGTGCCAGCAGTTACTCAGGACGAGACAATGAGCAGTTCTTC.

The chain employs TRBV20-1 and TRBJ1-1; the D gene is possibly TRBD1 (6 bases). The germline V gene encodes CDR1 DFQATT and CDR2 SNEGSKA (reference sequence). V gave up 1 base and J gave up 2 bases, with 17 bases separating them. This CDR3 comprises 16 residues. The DNA for the CDR3 is TGCAGTGCTAGAGGAATCGGGGCAGGGGAAAACACTGAAGCTTTCTTT. Residues: CSARGIGAGENTEAFF.

This clonotype was seen repeatedly, ten times or more. The CDR3 loop is CAAQWDRGGTEAFF. CDR3 nucleotides: TGTGCCGCCCAGTGGGACAGGGGGGGGACTGAAGCTTTCTTT. The V and J genes are TRBV6-6 and TRBJ1-1; the match to TRBD1 covers 11 bases. Germline CDR1 MNHNY, CDR2 SVGAGI (reference sequence). The CDR3 has 14 amino acids. J lost 5 bases, V lost 11 bases, and 10 bases had no gene match.